One and the same sample provided the 21 T cell receptor beta chains below, sequenced in a study of blood T cell repertoires in COVID-19. Repertoires were generated with immunoSEQ multiplex PCR, while TCRdb's copy carries only in-frame clones and drops some. The table shows around 250,000 clones, with approximately 91% occurring only once. Material: PBMCs or T cells enriched from blood (not recorded which). These receptors all stem from a human donor in a cohort exposed to, infected with or recovered from COVID-19 (not recorded which). The donor label of this sample is uncertain.

The chain recombines TRBV11-2 with TRBJ1-4; D is unclear. Germline-derived CDR1 and CDR2 are SGHAT and FQNNGV. The germline V and J ends were trimmed by 0 bases and 7 bases, with 12 bases remaining between them. The CDR3 is 15 residues long. CDR3: CASSLDGGSSEKLFF. The DNA for the CDR3 is TGTGCCAGCAGCTTAGATGGCGGGAGTAGTGAAAAACTGTTTTTT.

This clone was observed a handful of times. The CDR3: CASSSPGQPQHF. The CDR3, as DNA: TGTGCCAGCAGCTCTCCGGGGCAGCCCCAGCATTTT. The chain couples TRBV7-9 to TRBJ1-5; D unclear. The CDR3 length is 12 residues. Germline assignment: CDR1 SEHNR and CDR2 FQNEAQ (reference sequence). V was trimmed by 4 bases and J by 7 bases, leaving 8 bases between them.

V is TRBV20-1 and J is TRBJ2-5, with D tentatively TRBD1 (6 bases). The CDR3 is 11 residues long. V shed 5 bases and J shed 5 bases, with 9 bases lying between them. CDR1 and CDR2 (germline): DFQATT, SNEGSKA (reference sequence). CDR3 nucleotides: TGCAGTGCTTCTACAGGGGAGACCCAGTACTTC. It yields the protein CSASTGETQYF.

The genes are TRBV19 and TRBJ2-1; possible D gene TRBD2, 7 bases. Deletions cut 4 bases from V and 0 bases from J, with 10 bases between. The CDR3 has 15 amino acids. Germline CDR1 reads LNHDA; CDR2 reads SQIVND (reference sequence). The CDR3 sequence: CASSKGGSSYNEQFF. Here the CDR3 DNA reads TGTGCCAGTAGTAAGGGGGGGAGCTCCTACAATGAGCAGTTCTTC.

V gene TRBV19 combines with J gene TRBJ1-2; weak D call: TRBD1 (5 bases). CDR3 length equals 13 residues. Germline CDR1 reads LNHDA; CDR2 reads SQIVND (reference sequence). Between the trimmed V and J ends, which lost 6 bases and 6 bases, there was a span of 14 bases. The CDR3 DNA reads TGTGCCAGTAGACGTTCAGGGCACCATGGCTACACCTTC. Protein product: CASRRSGHHGYTF.

The CDR3 region has the DNA TGTGCCACCAGTGACCAACTAGCGGGGTTTCCAGATACGCAGTATTTT. Amino acid sequence: CATSDQLAGFPDTQYF. The gene calls are TRBV24-1 and TRBJ2-3, with TRBD2 matching 10 bases. The V gene's germline CDR1 is KGHDR and CDR2 SFDVKD. The trim removed 4 bases at V and 4 bases at J, leaving 7 bases unmatched. The length of the CDR3 is 16 residues.

V gene TRBV21-1 combines with J gene TRBJ1-4; the table's D call, TRBD1, was not checked against the DNA. TRBV21-1 corresponds to a pseudogene. The CDR3 spans 19 residues. The CDR3 region has the DNA TGTGCCAGCAGCAAAGAAGGCAGGCCCCTTACTTCAACTAATGAAAAACTGTTTTTT. It is translated as CASSKEGRPLTSTNEKLFF.

V gene TRBV6-5 combines with J gene TRBJ1-1, with D uncertain. The V and J ends lost 7 bases and 5 bases respectively, with 14 bases between them. The CDR3 sequence is 13 residues long. CDR1 MNHEY and CDR2 SVGAGI come from the germline V gene. The CDR3: CASTKRRETEAFF. The DNA of the CDR3 is TGTGCCAGCACGAAAAGGAGGGAAACTGAAGCTTTCTTT.

The chain uses TRBV7-3 and TRBJ2-5; weak D call: TRBD1 (5 bases). Germline CDR1 SGHTA, CDR2 FQGTGA. The CDR3 is 13 amino acids. The germline V and J ends were trimmed by 5 bases and 7 bases, with 14 bases remaining between them. CDR3 in amino acids: CASSLPSQGTQYF. CDR3 in DNA: TGTGCCAGCAGCCTCCCTTCCCAGGGGACCCAGTACTTC.

The chain couples TRBV25-1 to TRBJ1-6; D gene unclear. V gave up 6 bases and J gave up 8 bases, with 11 bases separating them. Germline CDR1 is MGHDK and CDR2 is SYGVNS. The CDR3 extends over 13 amino acids. The CDR3 nucleotides are TGTGCCAGCAGACAGATCGACGATTCACCCCTCCACTTT. Translated, it gives CASRQIDDSPLHF.

The chain couples TRBV4-2 to TRBJ2-7, with 8 nucleotides matching TRBD1. Germline CDR1 reads LGHNA; CDR2 reads YNFKEQ. The V segment lost 5 bases and the J segment 6 bases; nucleotides outside the gene matches: 6. The CDR3 has 13 amino acids. The CDR3 here is CASSMDRESEQYF. The CDR3 region has the DNA TGTGCCAGCAGCATGGACAGGGAATCCGAGCAGTACTTC.

The CDR3 region has the DNA TGTGCCAGCAGCCAAGATTTCCTAGCCCTTTCGTTAGGTACGCAGTATTTT. It codes for CASSQDFLALSLGTQYF. This chain links TRBV4-2 with TRBJ2-3, with D perhaps matching TRBD2 (5 bases). V was shortened by 0 bases and J by 8 bases, with 21 bases between the two germline ends. The CDR3 contains 17 residues. The germline V gene has CDR1 LGHNA and CDR2 YNFKEQ.

This sequence joins TRBV29-1 and TRBJ1-1; a possible D gene is TRBD1 (6 bases). CDR3 length equals 13 residues. The V gene lost 2 bases and the J gene lost 1 base, with 8 bases spanning the gap. Germline V CDR1 and CDR2: SQVTM, ANQGSEA. CDR3 in DNA: TGCAGCGTTGAAAGGACAGCGAACACTGAAGCTTTCTTT. This encodes CSVERTANTEAFF. The full variable domain, with the rest looked up from reference TRBV29-1 and TRBJ1-1, is SAVISQKPSRDICQRGTSLTIQCQVDSQVTMMFWYRQQPGQSLTLIATANQGSEATYESGFVIDKFPISRPNLTFSTLTVSNMSPEDSSIYLCSVERTANTEAFFGQGTRLTVV.

V gene TRBV7-2 combines with J gene TRBJ1-5; TRBD1 might be the D (5 bases). The CDR3 loop spans 16 amino acids. V lost 4 bases, J lost 5 bases, and 18 bases lay in between. In germline, CDR1 is SGHTA, CDR2 FQGNSA. The CDR3 loop is CASSYRSGGGDQPQHF. CDR3 sequence (DNA): TGTGCCAGCAGCTACCGGTCGGGGGGAGGGGATCAGCCCCAGCATTTT.

The V and J genes are TRBV30 and TRBJ2-1; 9 nucleotides align to TRBD2. The trim removed 0 bases at V and 9 bases at J, leaving 9 bases unmatched. Germline V gene lookup returns CDR1 GTSNPN and CDR2 SVGIG (reference sequence). There are 15 residues in the CDR3. This chain's CDR3 is CAWSVRGLAAGEQFF. The DNA of the CDR3 is TGTGCCTGGAGTGTACGGGGACTAGCTGCCGGTGAGCAGTTCTTC.

This clone was detected only a few times. This chain joins TRBV18 and TRBJ2-7; 9 bases line up with TRBD1. This CDR3 has 18 residues. Trimming at V came to 3 bases and at J to 1 base, leaving 13 bases not matched to a gene. Germline V CDR1 and CDR2: KGHSH, LQKENI. The CDR3 region has the DNA TGTGCCAGCTCACCTCGATCCGGGACAGGGTCCCTATCCTACGAGCAGTACTTC. Amino acid sequence: CASSPRSGTGSLSYEQYF. Looking up the rest from reference TRBV18 and TRBJ2-7 gives the full variable domain: NAGVMQNPRHLVRRRGQEARLRCSPMKGHSHVYWYRQLPEEGLKFMVYLQKENIIDESGMPKERFSAEFPKEGPSILRIQQVVRGDSAAYFCASSPRSGTGSLSYEQYFGPGTRLTVT.

The CDR3 bases are TGTGCCTGGAGTCCACCGGACAGGGACGTGTTTGGCTACACCTTC. It encodes CAWSPPDRDVFGYTF. The rearrangement links TRBV30 to TRBJ1-2; 8 nucleotides agree with TRBD1. The germline gives CDR1 GTSNPN, CDR2 SVGIG (reference sequence). Losses at the gene ends were 2 bases for V and 7 bases for J; bases not matched to a gene: 12. The CDR3 sequence is 15 residues long.

The rearrangement links TRBV7-2 to TRBJ2-3; D unclear. CDR1 SGHTA and CDR2 FQGNSA come from the germline V gene. Trimming cost V 1 base and J 3 bases, with 14 bases left between them. The length of the CDR3 is 16 residues. The CDR3 DNA reads as TGTGCCAGCAGCTTAGTTAGTATGTCGCCAACAGATACGCAGTATTTT. Protein product: CASSLVSMSPTDTQYF.

V usage is TRBV9 and J usage is TRBJ1-5; D possibly corresponds to TRBD1 (6 bases). CDR1 is SGDLS and CDR2 is YYNGEE in the germline V gene. V shed 4 bases and J shed 2 bases, with 16 bases lying between them. CDR3 length equals 16 residues. The CDR3: CASSPAREGGNQPQHF. CDR3 sequence (DNA): TGTGCCAGCAGCCCCGCTCGGGAGGGGGGCAATCAGCCCCAGCATTTT.

This chain joins TRBV9 and TRBJ2-7; D remains ambiguous. V was shortened by 0 bases and J by 4 bases, with 8 bases between the two germline ends. CDR1 and CDR2 from the germline V gene are SGDLS and YYNGEE. CDR3 length: 13 amino acids. CDR3 loop: CASSVDLEYEQYF. The CDR3 DNA reads TGTGCCAGCAGCGTAGATCTGGAGTACGAGCAGTACTTC.

The chain carries TRBV4-1 and TRBJ2-3; 15 nucleotides line up with TRBD2. CDR3 length: 20 residues. Germline V CDR1 and CDR2: MGHRA, YSYEKL. The V gene end was trimmed by 1 base and the J gene end by 2 bases; junction bases not matched to a gene: 10. The CDR3 DNA sequence: TGCGCCAGCAGCCAAGGGCTCCCGGGACTAGCGGGGGGAACCACAGATACGCAGTATTTT. Translated: CASSQGLPGLAGGTTDTQYF.